This T cell receptor (beta chain) is drawn from a study of cytomegalovirus exposure and HLA in healthy donors. Study overall: A prior study identified 90 million to 120 million unique TCR beta sequences from about 180 million T cells.

Turning to this clone: What it binds is unknown.

Overall study results and limits: Data from an earlier analysis indicated that most TCR beta V segments were productive either about 90% or about 30% of the time. A later analysis showed that HLA-associated TCR beta chains had undergone more clonal expansion than equally common others. A missense variant in DCLRE1C was later tied to TCR beta V- and J-gene trimming.

The CDR3 contains 14 residues. Per germline, CDR1 LNHDA and CDR2 SQIVND (reference sequence). V was trimmed by 3 bases and J by 6 bases, leaving 15 bases between them. PCR was performed using 60 Vbeta and 13 Jbeta primers. Using immunoSEQ multiplex PCR, the repertoire was profiled, and TCRdb retains in-frame clones only, with some absent. The table has 100,000 to 150,000 clones, 55% to 75% seen once. Material for sequencing was PBMCs. V is TRBV19 and J is TRBJ2-7; D uncertain. The sequence came from a man aged 25-45 years in good health and CMV-seronegative. For the CDR3, the DNA is TGTGCCAGTAGTATGTCCAGCCTAGAATTCGAGCAGTACTTC. The encoded protein is CASSMSSLEFEQYF.